This paragraph covers one T cell receptor beta chain sequence. The clone's antigen remains unknown. Per-base quality was not reported, and no clone a single base away is much larger than it. The record originates from a study of shared clonotypes between healthy human individuals (dated by TCRdb to the early 2020s). Context from the whole study: The cohort included three men and a couple of women between 18 and 49 years of age. For each donor, three plates each were used for CD4 naive and CD4 memory, two plates were used for CD8 naive, and one plate was used for CD8 memory. The study deeply sequenced blood TCR repertoires of about 5 healthy adults to estimate repertoire size and the extent of clonotype sharing between individuals. Libraries were prepared and TCR repertoires were sequenced by different laboratories using diverse techniques, in order to increase sequencing depth and limit assay-specific biases. Between about 0.8 and 9 billion PBMCs per donor were obtained by leukapheresis.

TCR CDR3 regions were amplified from genomic DNA by multiplex PCR using the deep immunoSEQ assay. For each cell subset, the extracted genomic DNA was distributed evenly across all wells of several immunoSEQ 96-well plates, and each plate served as one replicate. For sorted subsets, approximately 190 ng genomic DNA, equal to about 30,000 T cell genomes, was loaded into each replicate PCR. Purified libraries were measured with a Qubit 3.0 fluorometer, size-checked on a Bioanalyzer 2100, and measured again with the KAPA Library Quantification kit. A separate single-read 150-cycle Illumina NextSeq 550 flow cell was used to sequence each immunoSEQ 96-well plate. Per the source publication's procedure: Because only junctional sequences without quality scores were contained in the immunoSEQ output, filtering matching that applied to full-length reads could not be performed. Sequences were annotated with PyIR, a Python wrapper for IgBLAST v1.9, using IMGT germline references to assign V/J genes and CDR3. Reads were filtered out if the reads had weak V/J assignments (E-value above 1e-6), no CDR3, stop codons, out-of-frame junctions, or ambiguous translated residues. A V3J clonotype was defined by an identical inferred V gene, J gene, and CDR3 amino acid sequence. The percentage overlap between two repertoires was calculated by dividing the number of shared unique clonotypes by the size of the smaller repertoire. Three approaches were used to assess repertoire richness: RTK rarefaction, the Chao1 estimator, and Recon v2.1 estimates of unobserved clonotypes. OLGA was used to compute generation probabilities for all TCRbeta clonotypes that the gDNA method yielded from a handful of donors. Entries here come from immuneACCESS through TCRdb and include only in-frame sequences with V and J called. Some clones fail to appear in such tables; in the studies checked, an unresolved V gene covers under half of the shortfall, and the cause of the remainder is unknown. Clonal size and the V and J genes are those of that table, whereas D and trimming came from the DNA. Here the sample has about 2.4 million clones; roughly 92% occur a single time. The ten biggest clones cover over 0.12% of the sample.

The donors were healthy, HIV-negative adults with no recently reported acute infections or vaccinations. Every donor was a Caucasian adult residing in Nashville, Tennessee, USA. CD4+ T cells were enriched through magnetic negative selection, after which naive cells were positively selected on CD45RA and the remaining negative fraction served as the memory subset. Blood was obtained by leukapheresis, after which PBMCs were separated by Ficoll-Histopaque density gradient centrifugation and cryopreserved in liquid nitrogen vapor phase. Purity and quantity of every magnetically sorted T cell population were checked by analytical flow cytometry. Each sorted fraction had its genomic DNA isolated and then quantified by UV absorbance on a Nanodrop 2000c. What the study reported, not specific to this receptor: Sharing across a handful of donors was observed for roughly 5.4% of naive CD4, over 3% of naive CD8, 2% to 2.5% of memory CD4, and approximately 0.41% of memory CD8 clonotypes. Only blood was sampled, and tissue TCR repertoires likely differ from those in blood. Based on pairwise subsampling, the degree of clonotype sharing among donors was expected to be affected by sequencing depth. Even with the large sequencing depth, rarefaction of the sorted-subset datasets indicated that sequencing was incomplete. Because the study included only a small number of donors, the genetic and exposure-history diversity represented was limited. Compared with non-shared clonotypes, clonotypes shared by all four sorted-subset donors had higher generation probabilities. Naive subsets generally had larger estimated clonotype richness than memory subsets.

The clonotype was recovered from a man younger than 30 in good health. Sequencing used naive CD4+ T cells sorted from blood. Reading the label with the study, this specimen's cell subset or site is: CD45RA+ positively selected.

In nucleotides, the sequence is TGTGCCAGCAGTGTAGGGTATGCGAACACTGAAGCTTTCTTT. Translated, it gives CASSVGYANTEAFF. The sequence joins TRBV28 to TRBJ1-1; the D gene cannot be resolved reliably. The V end loses 5 bases and the J end loses 1 base, and a stretch of 11 bases separates them. The CDR1 and CDR2 encoded by the germline V gene are MDHEN and SYDVKM. The CDR3 goes from the cysteine to the phenylalanine over 14 residues. Solely the CDR3 DNA is kept, with 42 bases framed from the first base.